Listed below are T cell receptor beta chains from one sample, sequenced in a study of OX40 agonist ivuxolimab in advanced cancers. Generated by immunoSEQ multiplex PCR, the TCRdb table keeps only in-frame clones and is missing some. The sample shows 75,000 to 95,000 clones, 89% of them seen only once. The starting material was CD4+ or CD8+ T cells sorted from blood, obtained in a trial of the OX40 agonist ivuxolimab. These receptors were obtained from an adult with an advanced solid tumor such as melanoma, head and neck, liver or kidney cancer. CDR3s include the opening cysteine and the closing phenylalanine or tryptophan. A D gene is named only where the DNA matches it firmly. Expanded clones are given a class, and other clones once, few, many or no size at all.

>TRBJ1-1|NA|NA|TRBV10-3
TGTGCCATCAGTGAGACAGGAATGAACACTGAAGCTTTCTTT
CAISETGMNTEAFF
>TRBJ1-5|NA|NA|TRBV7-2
TGTGCCAGCAGCTTAAGTAGGTCGTCAGGGCCCCAGCATTTT
CASSLSRSSGPQHF
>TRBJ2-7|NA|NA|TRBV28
TGTGCCAGCATGTACGGTGGGCGATCCTACGAGCAGTACTTC
CASMYGGRSYEQYF
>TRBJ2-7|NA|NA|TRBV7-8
TGTGCCAGCAGCTTAGTAGGCAGGGGCACCTACGAGCAGTACTTC
CASSLVGRGTYEQYF
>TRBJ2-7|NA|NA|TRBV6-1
TGTGCCAGCAGTGCTGACGGGCGGCCCTCCTACGAGCAGTACTTC
CASSADGRPSYEQYF
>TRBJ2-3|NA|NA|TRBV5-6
TGTGCCAGCAGCTCTGTAGGAACAGATACGCAGTATTTT
CASSSVGTDTQYF
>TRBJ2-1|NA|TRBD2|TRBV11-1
TGTGCCAGCAGCTTGGGAGGACTAGCGTCTATCTACAATGAGCAGTTCTTC
CASSLGGLASIYNEQFF
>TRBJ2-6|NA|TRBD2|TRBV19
TGTGCGTCAAGGGAGGGGAGGATTGCCAACGTCCTGACTTTC
CASREGRIANVLTF
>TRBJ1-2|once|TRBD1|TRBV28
TGTGCCGCTAGGGGGCAGATTCTTTATGGCTACACCTTC
CAARGQILYGYTF
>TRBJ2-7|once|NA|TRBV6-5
TGTGCCAGCACTTATCGGGCAGGGACGATTTCCTACGAGCAGTACTTC
CASTYRAGTISYEQYF
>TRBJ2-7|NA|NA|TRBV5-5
TGTGCCAGCAGCTATAAGACACTATTTACCACCTACGAGCAGTACTTC
CASSYKTLFTTYEQYF
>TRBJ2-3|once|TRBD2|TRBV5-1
TGCGCCAGCAGCTCCGTCGCGGGGGGGAACACGCAGTATTTT
CASSSVAGGNTQYF
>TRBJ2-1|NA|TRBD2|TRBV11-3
TGTGCCAGCAGCTTTCCCCCGGGACTAGCGGGAGGGGGTGAGCAGTTCTTC
CASSFPPGLAGGGEQFF
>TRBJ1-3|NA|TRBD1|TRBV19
TGTGCCAGTACCTCCGGGACAGCTGGAAACACCATATATTTT
CASTSGTAGNTIYF
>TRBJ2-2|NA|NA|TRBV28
TGTGCCAGCAGCTTCCCCGGGGAGCTGTTTTTT
CASSFPGELFF
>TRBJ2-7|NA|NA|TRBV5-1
TGCGCCAGCAGCTTCTCCGCAGGGTCCTACGAGCAGTACTTC
CASSFSAGSYEQYF
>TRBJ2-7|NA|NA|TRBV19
TGTGCCAGTAGGGATCATACAGGGACTCCCTACGAGCAGTACTTC
CASRDHTGTPYEQYF
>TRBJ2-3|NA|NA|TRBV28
TGTGCCAGCAGTTCCCACTTCGGGGGCGATACGCAGTATTTT
CASSSHFGGDTQYF
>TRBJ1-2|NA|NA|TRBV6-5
TGTGCCAGCAGTTGGCTGGGGGGCGGGTATGGCTACACCTTC
CASSWLGGGYGYTF
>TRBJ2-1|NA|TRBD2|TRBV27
TGTGCCAGCAGTTTACCGGGTAGACTAGCGGAGCAGTTCTTC
CASSLPGRLAEQFF